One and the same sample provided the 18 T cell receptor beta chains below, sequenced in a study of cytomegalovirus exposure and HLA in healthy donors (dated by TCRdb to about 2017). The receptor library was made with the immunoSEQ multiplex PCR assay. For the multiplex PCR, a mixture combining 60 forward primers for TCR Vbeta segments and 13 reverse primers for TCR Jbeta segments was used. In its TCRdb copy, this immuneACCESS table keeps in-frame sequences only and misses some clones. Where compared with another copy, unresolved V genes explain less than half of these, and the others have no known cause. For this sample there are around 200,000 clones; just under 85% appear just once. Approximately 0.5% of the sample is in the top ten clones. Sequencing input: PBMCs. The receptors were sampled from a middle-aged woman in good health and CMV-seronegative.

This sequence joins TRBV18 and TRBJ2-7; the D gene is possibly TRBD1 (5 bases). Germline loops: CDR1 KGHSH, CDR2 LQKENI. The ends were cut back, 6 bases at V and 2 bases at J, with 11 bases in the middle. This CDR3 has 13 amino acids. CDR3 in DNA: TGTGCCAGCTCCCAGGACATTACCTACGAGCAGTACTTC. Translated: CASSQDITYEQYF.

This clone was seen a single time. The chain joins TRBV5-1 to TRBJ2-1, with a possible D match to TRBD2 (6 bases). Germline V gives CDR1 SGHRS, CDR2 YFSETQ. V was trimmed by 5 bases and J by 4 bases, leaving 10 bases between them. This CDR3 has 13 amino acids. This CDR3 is CASSRDWYNEQFF. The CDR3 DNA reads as TGCGCCAGCAGTCGGGACTGGTACAATGAGCAGTTCTTC.

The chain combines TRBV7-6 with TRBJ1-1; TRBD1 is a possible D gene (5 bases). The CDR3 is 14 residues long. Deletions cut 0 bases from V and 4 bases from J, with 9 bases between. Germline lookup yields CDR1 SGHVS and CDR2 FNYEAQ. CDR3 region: CASSLAGGPTEAFF. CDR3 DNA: TGTGCCAGCAGCTTAGCGGGGGGACCCACTGAAGCTTTCTTT.

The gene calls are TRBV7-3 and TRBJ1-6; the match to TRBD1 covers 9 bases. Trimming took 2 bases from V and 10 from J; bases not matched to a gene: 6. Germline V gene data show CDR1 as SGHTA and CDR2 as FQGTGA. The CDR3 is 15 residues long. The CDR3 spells CASSLPGTGRSPLHF. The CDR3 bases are TGTGCCAGCAGCTTACCCGGGACAGGGAGGTCACCCCTCCACTTT.

The CDR3 loop reads CATSRGEGTGQPQHF. In nucleotides, the CDR3 is TGTGCCACCAGCAGGGGTGAGGGAACCGGTCAGCCCCAGCATTTT. This chain uses TRBV15 with TRBJ1-5; D uncertain. The CDR3 is made up of 15 amino acids. V was pared by 3 bases and J by 6 bases, with 15 bases between. In germline, CDR1 is LNHNV, CDR2 YYDKDF (reference sequence).

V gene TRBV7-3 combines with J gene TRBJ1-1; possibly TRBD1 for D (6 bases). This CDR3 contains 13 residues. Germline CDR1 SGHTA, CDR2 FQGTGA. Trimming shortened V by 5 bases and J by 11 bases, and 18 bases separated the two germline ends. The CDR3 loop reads CASSLQQGLGAFF. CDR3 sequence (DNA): TGTGCCAGCAGCCTACAACAGGGTCTAGGGGCTTTCTTT.

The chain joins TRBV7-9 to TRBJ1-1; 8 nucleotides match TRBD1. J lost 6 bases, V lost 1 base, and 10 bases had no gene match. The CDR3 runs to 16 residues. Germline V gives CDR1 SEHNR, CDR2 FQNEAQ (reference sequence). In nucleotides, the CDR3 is TGTGCCAGCAGCTTAGTCCAAACAGGGGGTTTTGCTGAAGCTTTCTTT. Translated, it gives CASSLVQTGGFAEAFF.

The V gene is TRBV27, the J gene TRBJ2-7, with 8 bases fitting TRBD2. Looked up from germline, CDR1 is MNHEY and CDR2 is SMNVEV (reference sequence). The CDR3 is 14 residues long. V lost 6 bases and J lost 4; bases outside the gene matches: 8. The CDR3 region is CASSLAGIGYEQYF. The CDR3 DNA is TGTGCCAGCAGCCTAGCGGGCATTGGGTACGAGCAGTACTTC.

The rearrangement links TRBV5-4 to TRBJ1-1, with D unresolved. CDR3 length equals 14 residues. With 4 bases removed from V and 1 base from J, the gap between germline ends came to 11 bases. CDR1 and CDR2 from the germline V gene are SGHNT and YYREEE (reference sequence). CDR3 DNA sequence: TGTGCCAGCAGCCGCGGCGGGCAGAACACTGAAGCTTTCTTT. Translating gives CASSRGGQNTEAFF.

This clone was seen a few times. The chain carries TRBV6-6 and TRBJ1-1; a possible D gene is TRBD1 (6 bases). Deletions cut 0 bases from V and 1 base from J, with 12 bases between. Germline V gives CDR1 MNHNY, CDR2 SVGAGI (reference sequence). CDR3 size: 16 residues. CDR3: CASSYSLTGRNTEAFF. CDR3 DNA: TGTGCCAGCAGTTACTCCCTGACAGGACGGAACACTGAAGCTTTCTTT.

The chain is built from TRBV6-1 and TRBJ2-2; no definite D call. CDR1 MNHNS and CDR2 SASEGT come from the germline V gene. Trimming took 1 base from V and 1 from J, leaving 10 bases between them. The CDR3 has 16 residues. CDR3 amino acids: CASSEGLTENTGELFF. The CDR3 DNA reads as TGTGCCAGCAGTGAAGGCCTCACTGAGAACACCGGGGAGCTGTTTTTT.

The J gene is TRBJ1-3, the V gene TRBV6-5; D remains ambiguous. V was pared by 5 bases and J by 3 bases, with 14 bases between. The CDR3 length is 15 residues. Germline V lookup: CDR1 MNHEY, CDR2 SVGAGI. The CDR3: CASSPTPGGGNTIYF. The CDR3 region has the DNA TGTGCCAGCAGTCCCACCCCGGGAGGTGGAAACACCATATATTTT.

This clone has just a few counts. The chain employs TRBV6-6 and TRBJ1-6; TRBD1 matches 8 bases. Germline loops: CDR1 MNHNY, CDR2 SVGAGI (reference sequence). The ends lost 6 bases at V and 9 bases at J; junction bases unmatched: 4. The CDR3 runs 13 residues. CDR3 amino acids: CASRDRDPSPLHF. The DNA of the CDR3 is TGTGCCAGCAGGGACAGGGATCCTTCACCCCTCCACTTT.

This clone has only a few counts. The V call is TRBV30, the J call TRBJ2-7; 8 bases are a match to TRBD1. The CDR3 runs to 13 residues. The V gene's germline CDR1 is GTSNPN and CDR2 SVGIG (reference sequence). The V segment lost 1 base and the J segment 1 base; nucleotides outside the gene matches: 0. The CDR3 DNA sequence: TGTGCCTGGAGTGACAGGGGGTCCTACGAGCAGTACTTC. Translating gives CAWSDRGSYEQYF. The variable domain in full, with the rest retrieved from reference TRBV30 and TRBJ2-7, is SQTIHQWPATLVQPVGSPLSLECTVEGTSNPNLYWYRQAAGRGLQLLFYSVGIGQISSEVPQNLSASRPQDRQFILSSKKLLLSDSGFYLCAWSDRGSYEQYFGPGTRLTVT.

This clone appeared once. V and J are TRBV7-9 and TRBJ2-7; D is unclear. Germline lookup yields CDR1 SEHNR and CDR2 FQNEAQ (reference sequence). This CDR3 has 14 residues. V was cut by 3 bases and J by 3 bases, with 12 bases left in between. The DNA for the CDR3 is TGTGCCAGCAGCTTCGGGTCCCCGGGCTACGAGCAGTACTTC. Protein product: CASSFGSPGYEQYF. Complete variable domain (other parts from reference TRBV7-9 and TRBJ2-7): DTGVSQNPRHKITKRGQNVTFRCDPISEHNRLYWYRQTLGQGPEFLTYFQNEAQLEKSRLLSDRFSAERPKGSFSTLEIQRTEQGDSAMYLCASSFGSPGYEQYFGPGTRLTVT.

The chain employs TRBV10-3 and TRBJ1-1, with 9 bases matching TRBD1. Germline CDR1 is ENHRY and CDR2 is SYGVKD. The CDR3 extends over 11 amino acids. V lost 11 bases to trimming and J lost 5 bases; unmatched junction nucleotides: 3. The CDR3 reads CAVQGATEAFF. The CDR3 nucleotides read TGTGCCGTACAGGGGGCAACTGAAGCTTTCTTT.

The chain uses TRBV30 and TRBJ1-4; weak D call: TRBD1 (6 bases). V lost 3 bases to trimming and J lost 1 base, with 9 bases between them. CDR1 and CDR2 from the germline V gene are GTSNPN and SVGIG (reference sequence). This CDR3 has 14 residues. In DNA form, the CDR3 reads TGTGCCTGGAGACGGGACAAAACTAATGAAAAACTGTTTTTT. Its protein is CAWRRDKTNEKLFF.

CDR3 residues: CASSRGTGGNSPLHF. The CDR3, as DNA: TGTGCCAGCAGCCGTGGGACAGGTGGGAATTCACCCCTCCACTTT. V and J are TRBV11-2 and TRBJ1-6; 8 bases match TRBD1. The CDR3 is made up of 15 amino acids. Unmatched junction bases numbered 7, after V lost 5 bases and J lost 7 bases. Germline V gene lookup returns CDR1 SGHAT and CDR2 FQNNGV. The full variable domain, rest sourced from reference TRBV11-2 and TRBJ1-6, is EAGVAQSPRYKIIEKRQSVAFWCNPISGHATLYWYQQILGQGPKLLIQFQNNGVVDDSQLPKDRFSAERLKGVDSTLKIQPAKLEDSAVYLCASSRGTGGNSPLHFGNGTRLTVT.